This T cell receptor (beta chain) appears in the sequencing data of a study of early T cells in non-severe SARS-CoV-2 infection. Study overall: Bulk RNA taken from unsorted whole blood was sequenced, leaving chains unpaired. Regarding the study as a whole: Private and CD4 specificities were missed by VDJdb matching, which favored anti-spike CD8 responses.

cDNA molecules, individually, were tagged with unique molecular identifiers. TCRdb ran MiXCR on the 5' RACE reads and lists one entry per CDR3 protein. The sample shows around 66,000 distinct CDR3 sequences, about 13% of them seen only once. Germline V CDR1 and CDR2: SGDLS, YYNGEE. Trimming cost V 3 bases and J 3 bases, with 10 bases left between them. This CDR3 has 13 amino acids. This clonotype was counted only a few times. Antigen specificity is unknown. The sequencing sample was made of whole blood. The sequence came from an adult who was a healthcare worker with PCR-confirmed SARS-CoV-2 infection or an uninfected control (not recorded which). The chain links TRBV9 to TRBJ2-7; D unclear. CDR3 residues: CASSETYDYEQYF. In DNA form, the CDR3 reads TGTGCCAGCAGCGAGACCTACGACTACGAGCAGTACTTC.